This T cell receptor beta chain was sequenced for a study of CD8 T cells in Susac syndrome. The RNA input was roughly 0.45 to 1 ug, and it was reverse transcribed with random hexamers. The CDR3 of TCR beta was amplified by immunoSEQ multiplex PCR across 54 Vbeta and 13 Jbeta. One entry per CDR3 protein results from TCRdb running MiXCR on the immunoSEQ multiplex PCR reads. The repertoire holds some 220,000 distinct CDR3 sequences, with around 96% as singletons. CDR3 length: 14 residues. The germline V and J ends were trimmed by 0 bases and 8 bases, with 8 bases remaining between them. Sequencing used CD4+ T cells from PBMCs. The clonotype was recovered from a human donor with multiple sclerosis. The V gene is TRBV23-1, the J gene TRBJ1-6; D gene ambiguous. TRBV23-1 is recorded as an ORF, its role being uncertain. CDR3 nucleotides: TGCGCCAGCAGTCAATCGGCCTGGGATTCACCCCTCCACTTT. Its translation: CASSQSAWDSPLHF.